Following are 30 T cell receptor beta chains from one sample sequenced in a study of blood T cell repertoires in COVID-19. Measured with immunoSEQ multiplex PCR; TCRdb has only the in-frame clones, and not every one. The sample has fewer than 400,000 clones, over 80% seen once. Sequences were obtained from PBMCs or T cells enriched from blood (not recorded which). Source of these receptors: a young man who had recovered from COVID-19.

This chain connects TRBV4-2 to TRBJ2-2; the match to TRBD2 covers 8 bases. V trimming: 2 bases; J trimming: 7 bases; junction bases outside the gene matches: 3. Germline-derived CDR1 and CDR2 are LGHNA and YNFKEQ. This CDR3 contains 14 residues. The CDR3 sequence is CASSQSGTSGELFF. Written as DNA, the CDR3 is TGTGCCAGCAGCCAATCAGGGACTAGCGGGGAGCTGTTTTTT.

V usage is TRBV5-1 and J usage is TRBJ1-2, with 10 bases matching TRBD1. Per germline, CDR1 SGHRS and CDR2 YFSETQ. V gave up 4 bases and J gave up 3 bases; unmatched junction bases: 9. The CDR3 covers 16 residues. CDR3 region: CASSPGTGADDYGYTF. The CDR3 DNA reads as TGCGCCAGCAGCCCGGGGACAGGGGCGGATGACTATGGCTACACCTTC.

This clone was observed once. The rearrangement uses TRBV14 and TRBJ2-7; 9 nucleotides agree with TRBD1. The CDR3 totals 15 residues. Germline V gene sequence: CDR1 SGHDN, CDR2 FVKESK. V shed 2 bases, J shed 3 bases, and the junction held 5 bases outside the gene matches. The CDR3 sequence is CASSQWDRVRYEQYF. The DNA for the CDR3 is TGTGCCAGCAGCCAATGGGACAGGGTGCGCTACGAGCAGTACTTC.

The chain couples TRBV2 to TRBJ2-7, with 9 bases that match TRBD1. V gave up 6 bases and J gave up 2 bases; unmatched junction bases: 8. The CDR3 is 15 amino acids. Looked up from germline, CDR1 is SNHLY and CDR2 is FYNNEI. The CDR3 here is CASRAGTGSAYEQYF. The CDR3 region has the DNA TGTGCCAGCAGGGCAGGGACAGGGTCAGCCTACGAGCAGTACTTC.

The chain couples TRBV27 to TRBJ1-3, with no clear D. The CDR3 length is 13 residues. V was cut by 5 bases and J by 3 bases, with 8 bases left in between. Germline V gene data show CDR1 as MNHEY and CDR2 as SMNVEV (reference sequence). This CDR3 is CASSEAGGNTIYF. CDR3 coding DNA: TGTGCCAGCAGTGAAGCGGGTGGAAACACCATATATTTT.

This clone has just one count. This rearrangement joins TRBV5-6 to TRBJ2-7, with D uncertain. CDR1 and CDR2 (germline): SGHDT, YYEEEE. CDR3 length equals 13 residues. Trimming cost V 0 bases and J 5 bases, with 9 bases left between them. The CDR3 nucleotides read TGTGCCAGCAGCTTGGGCAGTTACCACGAGCAGTACTTC. Translation: CASSLGSYHEQYF.

This sequence joins TRBV19 and TRBJ2-2, with D tentatively TRBD1 (6 bases). Per the germline V gene, CDR1 is LNHDA and CDR2 is SQIVND (reference sequence). Trimming stripped 6 bases from V and 3 bases from J, with 11 bases between. This CDR3 has 14 residues. The DNA for the CDR3 is TGTGCCAGTAGCTTGACAGGTTACACCGGGGAGCTGTTTTTT. This translates into CASSLTGYTGELFF. Variable domain in full (rest from reference TRBV19 and TRBJ2-2): DGGITQSPKYLFRKEGQNVTLSCEQNLNHDAMYWYRQDPGQGLRLIYYSQIVNDFQKGDIAEGYSVSREKKESFPLTVTSAQKNPTAFYLCASSLTGYTGELFFGEGSRLTVL.

This clone appeared a single time. The chain combines TRBV18 with TRBJ1-3; D gene unclear. The CDR3 spans 14 residues. V dropped 2 bases and J dropped 0 bases, with 5 bases sitting between them. Germline CDR1 reads KGHSH; CDR2 reads LQKENI. DNA for the CDR3: TGTGCCAGCTCACCAGACAACTCTGGAAACACCATATATTTT. This sequence encodes CASSPDNSGNTIYF.

V gene TRBV7-9 combines with J gene TRBJ1-2, with 9 bases aligning to TRBD1. The CDR3 sequence is 15 residues long. The trim removed 5 bases at V and 5 bases at J, leaving 9 bases unmatched. Germline lookup yields CDR1 SEHNR and CDR2 FQNEAQ (reference sequence). The CDR3, as DNA: TGTGCCAGCAGCCCCGCCGGGACAGGGAGGTATGGCTACACCTTC. Its protein is CASSPAGTGRYGYTF.

V usage is TRBV19 and J usage is TRBJ2-5; possibly TRBD1 for D (5 bases). Germline-derived CDR1 and CDR2 are LNHDA and SQIVND (reference sequence). V lost 4 bases, J lost 5 bases, and 8 bases lay in between. CDR3 size: 12 residues. For the CDR3, the DNA is TGTGCCAGTAGTACAGGGTTGGAGACCCAGTACTTC. Its protein product is CASSTGLETQYF.

The V call is TRBV19, the J call TRBJ1-1, with D hard to call. CDR1 and CDR2 (germline): LNHDA, SQIVND (reference sequence). The CDR3 covers 15 residues. Trimming left V 3 bases short and J 6 bases short, with 17 bases between. This CDR3 reads CASSIWEGSRPEAFF. DNA for the CDR3: TGTGCCAGTAGTATTTGGGAGGGATCCCGTCCTGAAGCTTTCTTT.

The chain combines TRBV27 with TRBJ1-6, with D unclear. The CDR3 has 16 amino acids. Trimming took 4 bases from V and 6 from J, leaving 16 bases between them. From germline, CDR1 is MNHEY and CDR2 SMNVEV (reference sequence). The chain's CDR3 is CASSSQRIRGNSPLHF. The CDR3 coding sequence is TGTGCCAGCAGTTCCCAACGGATACGAGGTAATTCACCCCTCCACTTT.

The J gene is TRBJ2-4, the V gene TRBV27; 13 bases are a match to TRBD2. V lost 0 bases, J lost 10 bases, and 3 bases stayed unmatched. This CDR3 is 15 amino acids long. Germline CDR1 reads MNHEY; CDR2 reads SMNVEV (reference sequence). The CDR3 loop reads CASSLSALAGGIQYF. CDR3 sequence (DNA): TGTGCCAGCAGTTTATCGGCACTAGCGGGAGGGATTCAGTACTTC.

The sample holds a few counts of this clone. The V gene is TRBV7-6, the J gene TRBJ1-2; perhaps TRBD1 as D (5 bases). The CDR3 extends over 14 amino acids. The V end lost 4 bases, the J end lost 2 bases, and 11 bases lay between the germline ends. Germline V gene lookup returns CDR1 SGHVS and CDR2 FNYEAQ. In DNA, the CDR3 is TGTGCCAGCAGCTATTCGGAGGGGAACTATGGCTACACCTTC. Protein sequence: CASSYSEGNYGYTF.

CDR3 nucleotide sequence: TGTGCCAGCAGCTTAGGACAGCTTAATTCACCCCTCCACTTT. Its protein is CASSLGQLNSPLHF. The chain carries TRBV7-9 and TRBJ1-6, with TRBD1 as a possible D gene (5 bases). The length of the CDR3 is 14 residues. With 1 base removed from V and 6 bases from J, the gap between germline ends came to 7 bases. Germline V CDR1 and CDR2: SEHNR, FQNEAQ (reference sequence). Full variable domain (rest looked up from reference TRBV7-9 and TRBJ1-6): DTGVSQNPRHKITKRGQNVTFRCDPISEHNRLYWYRQTLGQGPEFLTYFQNEAQLEKSRLLSDRFSAERPKGSFSTLEIQRTEQGDSAMYLCASSLGQLNSPLHFGNGTRLTVT.

V is TRBV18 and J is TRBJ1-2; 7 nucleotides agree with TRBD1. Germline loops: CDR1 KGHSH, CDR2 LQKENI. This CDR3 has 14 amino acids. Trimming at V came to 1 base and at J to 4 bases, leaving 3 bases not matched to a gene. The CDR3 region is CASSPLQGTYGYTF. The CDR3 DNA sequence: TGTGCCAGCTCACCACTACAGGGGACCTATGGCTACACCTTC. The full variable domain, with the rest looked up from reference TRBV18 and TRBJ1-2, is NAGVMQNPRHLVRRRGQEARLRCSPMKGHSHVYWYRQLPEEGLKFMVYLQKENIIDESGMPKERFSAEFPKEGPSILRIQQVVRGDSAAYFCASSPLQGTYGYTFGSGTRLTVV.

The chain uses TRBV5-1 and TRBJ2-2; 9 bases align to TRBD1. Germline V gene data show CDR1 as SGHRS and CDR2 as YFSETQ. This CDR3 comprises 15 residues. V dropped 3 bases and J dropped 1; count of bases not matched to a gene: 1. The CDR3 spells CASSSTGGNTGELFF. CDR3 in DNA: TGCGCCAGCAGCTCGACAGGGGGGAACACCGGGGAGCTGTTTTTT.

This sequence joins TRBV4-1 and TRBJ2-7; 8 bases agree with TRBD1. The CDR3 is 13 amino acids. The trim removed 3 bases at V and 6 bases at J, leaving 4 bases unmatched. From germline, CDR1 is MGHRA and CDR2 YSYEKL. The chain's CDR3 is CASSHGQGIEQYF. The CDR3 DNA reads TGCGCCAGCAGCCACGGACAGGGAATCGAGCAGTACTTC.

The chain is built from TRBV11-1 and TRBJ1-2; TRBD1 is a possible D gene (6 bases). Germline V lookup: CDR1 SGHAT, CDR2 FQDESV (reference sequence). The V end was cut by 5 bases, the J end by 4 bases, with 14 bases between. CDR3 length: 14 amino acids. The CDR3, as DNA: TGTGCCAGCAGCCCAAGACAGGACGGCTATGGCTACACCTTC. This gives the protein CASSPRQDGYGYTF.

The chain joins TRBV7-8 to TRBJ1-4; weak D call: TRBD1 (5 bases). The CDR3 sequence is 15 residues long. Germline CDR1 SGHVS, CDR2 FQNEAQ. Trimming took 4 bases from V and 4 from J, leaving 13 bases between them. CDR3 residues: CASSSQEGFNEKLFF. In nucleotides, the CDR3 is TGTGCCAGCAGCTCACAGGAGGGCTTTAATGAAAAACTGTTTTTT. The variable domain in full, with the rest retrieved from reference TRBV7-8 and TRBJ1-4, is GAGVSQSPRYKVAKRGQDVALRCDPISGHVSLFWYQQALGQGPEFLTYFQNEAQLDKSGLPSDRFFAERPEGSVSTLKIQRTQQEDSAVYLCASSSQEGFNEKLFFGSGTQLSVL.

J is TRBJ2-7 and V is TRBV28; TRBD2 matches 8 bases. Trimming at V came to 3 bases and at J to 2 bases, leaving 6 bases not matched to a gene. This CDR3 is 15 amino acids long. In germline, CDR1 is MDHEN, CDR2 SYDVKM. The CDR3 spells CASSFLTSAAYEQYF. Written as DNA, the CDR3 is TGTGCCAGCAGTTTCTTGACTAGCGCGGCCTACGAGCAGTACTTC.

The chain couples TRBV28 to TRBJ2-2, with 7 bases lining up with TRBD1. CDR1 is MDHEN and CDR2 is SYDVKM in the germline V gene. The J segment lost 7 bases and the V segment lost 0 bases, leaving 11 bases of the junction unmatched. This CDR3 region has 17 residues. The CDR3 DNA is TGTGCCAGCAGTTTATGGCAGGGGGTAGGGTCCCTCGGGGAGCTGTTTTTT. Protein product: CASSLWQGVGSLGELFF.

The V call is TRBV9, the J call TRBJ2-7, with 11 bases fitting TRBD1. V shed 0 bases, J shed 3 bases, and the junction held 2 bases outside the gene matches. The CDR3 loop spans 15 amino acids. Germline V CDR1 and CDR2: SGDLS, YYNGEE. The CDR3 is CASSVGDRGYYEQYF. The DNA for the CDR3 is TGTGCCAGCAGCGTAGGGGACAGGGGGTACTACGAGCAGTACTTC.

V gene TRBV28 combines with J gene TRBJ1-4; 8 nucleotides line up with TRBD1. The germline CDR1 and CDR2 sequences are MDHEN and SYDVKM. The length of the CDR3 is 16 residues. Trimming took 2 bases from V and 7 from J; bases not matched to a gene: 9. The CDR3 sequence: CASSLIMTGVSEKLFF. The CDR3, as DNA: TGTGCCAGCAGTTTAATCATGACAGGGGTTAGTGAAAAACTGTTTTTT.

The chain couples TRBV4-1 to TRBJ2-1; 7 positions agree with TRBD1. Trimming took 4 bases from V and 6 from J; bases not matched to a gene: 3. Per the germline V gene, CDR1 is MGHRA and CDR2 is YSYEKL. The CDR3 is made up of 13 amino acids. The DNA for the CDR3 is TGCGCCAGCAGCCCTGGGGACAGCAATGAGCAGTTCTTC. This encodes CASSPGDSNEQFF.

This chain uses TRBV27 with TRBJ2-2; 7 bases are a match to TRBD1. Germline CDR1 MNHEY, CDR2 SMNVEV (reference sequence). The CDR3 totals 15 residues. With V trimmed by 6 bases and J by 4 bases, 8 bases remained unmatched. The CDR3 DNA follows: TGTGCCAGCAGATCCGAGACAGGGACCACCGGGGAGCTGTTTTTT. As protein: CASRSETGTTGELFF.

The chain is built from TRBV9 and TRBJ1-4; 9 nucleotides agree with TRBD1. The CDR3 has 14 residues. CDR1 is SGDLS, CDR2 YYNGEE, per germline. V lost 4 bases and J lost 5; bases outside the gene matches: 3. The chain's CDR3 is CASSTDRGNEKLFF. The CDR3 DNA sequence: TGTGCCAGCAGCACAGACAGGGGGAATGAAAAACTGTTTTTT.

The V gene is TRBV7-8, the J gene TRBJ2-5; possibly TRBD1 for D (6 bases). V lost 5 bases, J lost 0 bases, and 13 bases lay in between. The CDR3 runs 15 residues. Germline CDR1 reads SGHVS; CDR2 reads FQNEAQ. CDR3: CASSTGQTYQETQYF. DNA for the CDR3: TGTGCCAGCAGCACCGGACAGACGTACCAAGAGACCCAGTACTTC.

V and J are TRBV2 and TRBJ2-3; a weak D match, TRBD2 (5 bases). Deletions cut 7 bases from V and 3 bases from J, with 14 bases between. Per germline, CDR1 SNHLY and CDR2 FYNNEI. The CDR3 loop spans 14 amino acids. CDR3 nucleotides: TGTGCCAGCATGGTCGGGGTTTGGACAGATACGCAGTATTTT. The encoded protein is CASMVGVWTDTQYF.

The genes are TRBV28 and TRBJ2-3; D possibly corresponds to TRBD1 (6 bases). The V gene lost 1 base and the J gene lost 5 bases, with 16 bases spanning the gap. CDR1 MDHEN and CDR2 SYDVKM come from the germline V gene. This CDR3 has 16 residues. The CDR3 nucleotides read TGTGCCAGCAGTTTATCGGGGCAGGGGCAAGGAGATACGCAGTATTTT. Protein: CASSLSGQGQGDTQYF.